The 16 T cell receptor beta chains below were found in one sample sequenced in a study of T cell responses to AZD1222 COVID-19 vaccine. Using immunoSEQ multiplex PCR, the repertoire was profiled, and TCRdb retains in-frame clones only, with some absent. The sample lists 95,000 to 100,000 clones, approximately 89% occurring once. The sample here was peripheral blood, taken 28 days after the second AZD1222 dose. The receptors were gathered from an adult who received the AZD1222 COVID-19 vaccine.

The chain joins TRBV15 to TRBJ1-1; D might be TRBD1 (5 bases). Germline lookup yields CDR1 LNHNV and CDR2 YYDKDF (reference sequence). This CDR3 contains 15 residues. Trimming took off 0 bases at V and 5 bases at J, with 13 bases between the two ends. The CDR3 reads CATSRDHGEGTEAFF. The CDR3 DNA reads as TGTGCCACCAGCAGAGATCACGGGGAGGGGACTGAAGCTTTCTTT. Full variable domain (outside the CDR3, taken from reference TRBV15 and TRBJ1-1): DAMVIQNPRYQVTQFGKPVTLSCSQTLNHNVMYWYQQKSSQAPKLLFHYYDKDFNNEADTPDNFQSRRPNTSFCFLDIRSPGLGDTAMYLCATSRDHGEGTEAFFGQGTRLTVV.

This chain uses TRBV7-9 with TRBJ2-7; tentatively, D is TRBD1 or TRBD2 (5 bases each). Germline V gene sequence: CDR1 SEHNR, CDR2 FQNEAQ (reference sequence). The ends were cut back, 1 base at V and 6 bases at J, with 10 bases in the middle. The CDR3 has 13 amino acids. The CDR3 sequence is CASSLDVGGEQYF. The CDR3 DNA reads as TGTGCCAGCAGCTTAGATGTTGGGGGCGAGCAGTACTTC. The entire variable domain, with the rest obtained from reference TRBV7-9 and TRBJ2-7, is as follows: DTGVSQNPRHKITKRGQNVTFRCDPISEHNRLYWYRQTLGQGPEFLTYFQNEAQLEKSRLLSDRFSAERPKGSFSTLEIQRTEQGDSAMYLCASSLDVGGEQYFGPGTRLTVT.

V is TRBV7-6 and J is TRBJ2-2; D is uncertain. Germline values: CDR1 SGHVS, CDR2 FNYEAQ. The CDR3 runs 15 residues. The V end lost 3 bases, the J end lost 2 bases, and 10 bases lay between the germline ends. CDR3 residues: CASSFLDHNTGELFF. CDR3 coding DNA: TGTGCCAGCAGCTTTCTGGACCACAACACCGGGGAGCTGTTTTTT.

CDR3 nucleotide sequence: TGTGCCACCAGTGCCGGGCGGACCGGGGAGCTGTTTTTT. Residues: CATSAGRTGELFF. The rearrangement uses TRBV24-1 and TRBJ2-2; no firm D call. Trimming left V 5 bases short and J 5 bases short, with 8 bases between. The CDR3 extends over 13 amino acids. Germline CDR1 is KGHDR and CDR2 is SFDVKD.

This chain links TRBV7-3 with TRBJ2-7, with D possibly being TRBD1 (6 bases). Germline V gene lookup returns CDR1 SGHTA and CDR2 FQGTGA. Between the trimmed V and J ends, which lost 3 bases and 3 bases, there was a span of 9 bases. The CDR3 consists of 13 residues. The CDR3 nucleotides read TGTGCCAGCAGCTTTACAGGGCTCTACGAGCAGTACTTC. Amino acid sequence: CASSFTGLYEQYF.

The gene calls are TRBV5-1 and TRBJ2-7, with unresolved D. Between the trimmed V and J ends, which lost 2 bases and 6 bases, there was a span of 15 bases. CDR1 is SGHRS and CDR2 is YFSETQ in the germline V gene. The CDR3 sequence is 14 residues long. The CDR3 reads CASSFRALSAEQYF. The CDR3 bases are TGCGCCAGCAGCTTCCGGGCCCTTTCTGCCGAGCAGTACTTC.

J is TRBJ1-3 and V is TRBV9, with TRBD1 as a possible D gene (5 bases). Germline assignment: CDR1 SGDLS and CDR2 YYNGEE. CDR3 length: 16 residues. Trimming removed 0 bases from V and 5 bases from J, with 15 bases in between. The CDR3 region is CASSVAPSGGRNTIYF. The CDR3 DNA sequence: TGTGCCAGCAGCGTAGCCCCATCCGGGGGTAGAAACACCATATATTTT.

The chain employs TRBV18 and TRBJ2-5; the D is unclear. Germline CDR1 is KGHSH and CDR2 is LQKENI. The ends were cut back, 1 base at V and 0 bases at J, with 6 bases in the middle. The CDR3 has 14 amino acids. The CDR3 DNA sequence: TGTGCCAGCTCACCACTACGGAACCAAGAGACCCAGTACTTC. It yields the protein CASSPLRNQETQYF.

CDR3 region: CASSGPWGGNTEAFF. The CDR3 nucleotides read TGTGCCAGCAGCGGCCCCTGGGGGGGGAACACTGAAGCTTTCTTT. The gene calls are TRBV5-4 and TRBJ1-1; weak D call: TRBD1 (5 bases). From germline, CDR1 is SGHNT and CDR2 YYREEE (reference sequence). The CDR3 is 15 residues long. V lost 4 bases and J 1 base, leaving 14 bases between the germline ends.

The rearrangement uses TRBV5-1 and TRBJ2-3; D is possibly TRBD2 (6 bases). This CDR3 is 12 amino acids long. Trimming pared 5 bases from V and 5 bases from J, leaving 9 bases between. In germline, CDR1 is SGHRS, CDR2 YFSETQ. Here the CDR3 reads CASRGAGDTQYF. CDR3 nucleotides: TGCGCCAGCAGGGGAGCGGGAGATACGCAGTATTTT.

The chain uses TRBV9 and TRBJ2-1; perhaps TRBD2 as D (6 bases). The germline V gene has CDR1 SGDLS and CDR2 YYNGEE. The CDR3 length is 15 residues. V dropped 3 bases and J dropped 1 base, with 11 bases sitting between them. CDR3 coding DNA: TGTGCCAGCAGCGCGGGACTGCTGTCCTACAATGAGCAGTTCTTC. Protein: CASSAGLLSYNEQFF. The full variable domain, in which reference TRBV9 and TRBJ2-1 provide the parts outside the CDR3, is DSGVTQTPKHLITATGQRVTLRCSPRSGDLSVYWYQQSLDQGLQFLIQYYNGEERAKGNILERFSAQQFPDLHSELNLSSLELGDSALYFCASSAGLLSYNEQFFGPGTRLTVL.

The chain has TRBV15 and TRBJ2-1, with 11 bases identical to TRBD2. CDR3 length equals 17 residues. Germline values: CDR1 LNHNV, CDR2 YYDKDF (reference sequence). After removal of 5 bases from V and 2 bases from J, the junction contained 8 bases not matched to a gene. CDR3 in amino acids: CATSPLLAGVTYNEQFF. CDR3 in DNA: TGTGCCACCAGCCCGTTACTAGCGGGGGTCACCTACAATGAGCAGTTCTTC.

The genes are TRBV19 and TRBJ1-2; D remains ambiguous. Germline lookup yields CDR1 LNHDA and CDR2 SQIVND (reference sequence). The CDR3 is made up of 11 amino acids. The CDR3 region is CAGSDWYGYTF. Here the CDR3 DNA reads TGTGCGGGGAGTGATTGGTATGGCTACACCTTC.

V gene TRBV18 combines with J gene TRBJ2-7, with no clear D. Germline V gene data show CDR1 as KGHSH and CDR2 as LQKENI. This CDR3 has 14 amino acids. V lost 3 bases to trimming and J lost 1 base, with 10 bases between them. The CDR3 sequence is CASSPLDGSYEQYF. In DNA form, the CDR3 reads TGTGCCAGCTCACCTTTGGACGGATCCTACGAGCAGTACTTC.

The chain employs TRBV27 and TRBJ2-1, with D tentatively TRBD1 (6 bases). Germline V gives CDR1 MNHEY, CDR2 SMNVEV (reference sequence). This CDR3 has 16 residues. V was cut by 6 bases and J by 2 bases, with 17 bases left in between. CDR3 sequence: CASSPNPDRTYNEQFF. Written as DNA, the CDR3 is TGTGCCAGCAGCCCCAACCCGGACAGAACCTACAATGAGCAGTTCTTC.

This chain joins TRBV14 and TRBJ1-5, with D unresolved. This CDR3 contains 13 residues. The ends were cut back, 1 base at V and 5 bases at J, with 6 bases in the middle. In germline, CDR1 is SGHDN, CDR2 FVKESK. Here the CDR3 reads CASSQGADQPQHF. Here the CDR3 DNA reads TGTGCCAGCAGCCAAGGGGCAGATCAGCCCCAGCATTTT.